A selection of T cell receptor beta chains follows, all from one sample in a study of long-term antiretroviral therapy in people with HIV. Generated by immunoSEQ multiplex PCR, the TCRdb table keeps only in-frame clones and is missing some. Of roughly 25,000 clones listed, roughly 93% are singletons. Here the sequenced sample was unsorted PBMCs, taken 7.6 years after starting antiretroviral therapy. Every receptor here comes from a woman aged 40 to 49 with HIV. Each CDR3 is given with its conserved first and last residue. D genes are given only for firm matches. Where a row states a size, it is once, few, many or the class of an expanded clone; other rows omit it.

. TRBJ2-2 TRBV4-3 . TGCGCCAGCAGCCAAGAACTAGTCAGGGAAACCGGGGAGCTGTTTTTT CASSQELVRETGELFF
. TRBJ1-2 TRBV30 . TGTGCCTGGACCCGGACCGAGGGTGGCTACACCTTC CAWTRTEGGYTF
. TRBJ2-1 TRBV11-3 . TGTGCCAGCAGCAAAGGGGGGGGTAGCCCCAATGAGCAGTTCTTC CASSKGGGSPNEQFF
. TRBJ1-2 TRBV5-4 . TGTGCCAGCAGCTTGGGGGGGGGCTTTAGCTATGGCTACACCTTC CASSLGGGFSYGYTF
. TRBJ2-5 TRBV7-2 . TGTGCCAGCAGCCCCCAATCGGGGGCGGGGGAGACCCAGTACTTC CASSPQSGAGETQYF
TRBD2 TRBJ2-2 TRBV4-3 . TGCGCCAGCAGCCAAGATGGAAGCGGGGGGAACACCGGGGAGCTGTTTTTT CASSQDGSGGNTGELFF
TRBD2 TRBJ2-2 TRBV7-2 . TGTGCCAGCAGCCGCGGGGGTACGTTCCGGGAGCTGTTTTTT CASSRGGTFRELFF
TRBD1 TRBJ1-2 TRBV6-1 once TGTGCCAGCAGTCCGACAGGGGGGTTAGATGGCTACACCTTC CASSPTGGLDGYTF
. TRBJ1-4 TRBV19 . TGTGCCAGTAGTTTGGGAGGGGCGTTAAGTGAAAAACTGTTTTTT CASSLGGALSEKLFF
. TRBJ1-3 TRBV9 . TGTGCCAGCAACTCCCCTCGGGACACCATATATTTT CASNSPRDTIYF